These 30 T cell receptor beta chains came from one sample sequenced in a study of cytomegalovirus exposure and HLA in healthy donors. The PCR made use of 60 Vbeta and 13 Jbeta primers. Clones were sequenced by immunoSEQ multiplex PCR, and TCRdb holds only the in-frame ones, with some missing. The sample has about 220,000 clones; 75% are singletons. Sequenced material: PBMCs. Source of these receptors: a woman aged 30 to 39 in good health and CMV-seronegative.

V gene TRBV6-5 combines with J gene TRBJ2-2, with TRBD2 matching over 8 bases. Losses at the gene ends were 2 bases for V and 6 bases for J; bases not matched to a gene: 5. The CDR3 has 15 amino acids. From germline, CDR1 is MNHEY and CDR2 SVGAGI. CDR3 nucleotide sequence: TGTGCCAGCAGTTACGAAGCGGGGGTCCCCGGGGAGCTGTTTTTT. This gives the protein CASSYEAGVPGELFF.

The rearrangement uses TRBV7-6 and TRBJ1-1; 8 nucleotides align to TRBD1. The CDR3 has 15 residues. With 4 bases clipped from V and 3 bases from J, the junction kept 7 bases outside the gene matches. Looked up from germline, CDR1 is SGHVS and CDR2 is FNYEAQ. CDR3 residues: CASSSKQGVYTEAFF. CDR3 sequence (DNA): TGTGCCAGCAGCTCCAAACAGGGGGTATACACTGAAGCTTTCTTT.

This chain uses TRBV6-5 with TRBJ2-1, with TRBD2 identical over 11 bases. Trimming removed 2 bases from V and 6 bases from J; junction bases left unmatched: 6. Germline CDR1 MNHEY, CDR2 SVGAGI. This CDR3 spans 16 amino acids. In nucleotides, the CDR3 is TGTGCCAGCAGTTACCCTCTAGCGGGAGGAAGCAATGAGCAGTTCTTC. This gives the protein CASSYPLAGGSNEQFF.

The V call is TRBV30, the J call TRBJ1-1; D gene ambiguous. CDR1 is GTSNPN, CDR2 SVGIG, per germline (reference sequence). V was pared by 0 bases and J by 1 base, with 6 bases between. The CDR3 loop spans 13 amino acids. CDR3 coding DNA: TGTGCCTGGAGTGTATTGGCGAACACTGAAGCTTTCTTT. Residues: CAWSVLANTEAFF.

V gene TRBV6-6 combines with J gene TRBJ2-1, with D possibly being TRBD2 (5 bases). Trimming pared 5 bases from V and 7 bases from J, leaving 9 bases between. CDR1 is MNHNY, CDR2 SVGAGI, per germline (reference sequence). There are 12 residues in the CDR3. The CDR3 region is CASSPSGNEQFF. The CDR3 DNA reads TGTGCCAGCAGTCCTTCGGGGAATGAGCAGTTCTTC.

The chain combines TRBV30 with TRBJ1-3, with 11 nucleotides matching TRBD1. The CDR3 is made up of 14 amino acids. V gave up 4 bases and J gave up 7 bases; unmatched junction bases: 6. From germline, CDR1 is GTSNPN and CDR2 SVGIG (reference sequence). The CDR3 DNA is TGTGCCTGGAAGGACAGGGGGCTAACGAACACCATATATTTT. Protein sequence: CAWKDRGLTNTIYF.

This clone has just a few counts. This chain uses TRBV5-5 with TRBJ1-1; D gene uncertain. The germline V and J ends were trimmed by 4 bases and 4 bases, with 8 bases remaining between them. Germline CDR1 and CDR2: SGHKS and YYEKEE (reference sequence). This CDR3 has 12 residues. The CDR3 here is CASSLGVTEAFF. DNA for the CDR3: TGTGCCAGCAGCCTAGGAGTCACTGAAGCTTTCTTT. Full variable domain (outside the CDR3, taken from reference TRBV5-5 and TRBJ1-1): DAGVTQSPTHLIKTRGQQVTLRCSPISGHKSVSWYQQVLGQGPQFIFQYYEKEERGRGNFPDRFSARQFPNYSSELNVNALLLGDSALYLCASSLGVTEAFFGQGTRLTVV.

This chain connects TRBV5-1 to TRBJ1-2; the D gene is possibly TRBD1 (6 bases). Trimming left V 5 bases short and J 6 bases short, with 14 bases between. This CDR3 comprises 13 residues. The V gene's germline CDR1 is SGHRS and CDR2 YFSETQ. The CDR3 here is CASSPGGGDGYTF. The CDR3 DNA reads as TGCGCCAGCAGTCCAGGAGGGGGGGATGGCTACACCTTC.

The table lists this clone with a count of one. The chain carries TRBV27 and TRBJ1-2; no clear D. Trimming left V 5 bases short and J 5 bases short, with 12 bases between. This CDR3 contains 13 residues. The V gene's germline CDR1 is MNHEY and CDR2 SMNVEV (reference sequence). The CDR3 DNA reads TGTGCCAGCAGTCCAACGACGGGTTATGGCTACACCTTC. Its translation: CASSPTTGYGYTF.

This clone turned up a few times. The chain links TRBV6-5 to TRBJ2-5, with D possibly matching TRBD1 (6 bases). Looked up from germline, CDR1 is MNHEY and CDR2 is SVGAGI. This CDR3 comprises 13 residues. Trimming stripped 7 bases from V and 4 bases from J, with 13 bases between. CDR3: CASTMTRGETQYF. The CDR3 DNA sequence: TGTGCCAGCACGATGACCAGGGGAGAGACCCAGTACTTC.

This chain connects TRBV27 to TRBJ2-7; possibly TRBD2 for D (6 bases). V lost 4 bases, J lost 4 bases, and 14 bases lay in between. In germline, CDR1 is MNHEY, CDR2 SMNVEV (reference sequence). The CDR3 has 14 amino acids. The DNA of the CDR3 is TGTGCCAGCAGTTATAAGGAGGGTGGGTACGAGCAGTACTTC. Protein sequence: CASSYKEGGYEQYF.

This clone showed up just once. The V and J genes are TRBV2 and TRBJ2-1, with D possibly matching TRBD1 (6 bases). V lost 6 bases to trimming and J lost 4 bases, with 13 bases between them. The CDR3 has 14 amino acids. Germline V gene lookup returns CDR1 SNHLY and CDR2 FYNNEI. As DNA, the CDR3 is TGTGCCAGCAGCCCGGACAGAGAGTACAATGAGCAGTTCTTC. It encodes CASSPDREYNEQFF.

There are a few counts of this clone. The chain has TRBV9 and TRBJ2-1; TRBD2 matches 7 bases. Germline loops: CDR1 SGDLS, CDR2 YYNGEE. V was pared by 0 bases and J by 9 bases, with 15 bases of the junction left unmatched. The CDR3 sequence is 17 residues long. The chain's CDR3 is CASSVGRIAGPYGEQFF. The CDR3 region has the DNA TGTGCCAGCAGCGTAGGTAGAATAGCGGGCCCTTACGGTGAGCAGTTCTTC. Using reference TRBV9 and TRBJ2-1 for the parts outside the CDR3, the full variable domain is DSGVTQTPKHLITATGQRVTLRCSPRSGDLSVYWYQQSLDQGLQFLIQYYNGEERAKGNILERFSAQQFPDLHSELNLSSLELGDSALYFCASSVGRIAGPYGEQFFGPGTRLTVL.

J is TRBJ1-2 and V is TRBV15; no reliable D call. This CDR3 contains 14 residues. Germline V CDR1 and CDR2: LNHNV, YYDKDF (reference sequence). V shed 0 bases and J shed 4 bases, with 9 bases lying between them. This CDR3 is CATSREASSYGYTF. CDR3 DNA sequence: TGTGCCACCAGCAGAGAAGCATCGTCCTATGGCTACACCTTC.

The chain recombines TRBV5-1 with TRBJ1-2; D is possibly TRBD1 (6 bases). V was cut by 0 bases and J by 7 bases, with 13 bases left in between. Germline loops: CDR1 SGHRS, CDR2 YFSETQ. The length of the CDR3 is 14 residues. CDR3: CASSLAGGASGYTF. CDR3 in DNA: TGCGCCAGCAGCTTGGCCGGGGGGGCTAGTGGCTACACCTTC.

This clone was found a few times. CDR3 in amino acids: CASRGRGGGEAFF. Here the CDR3 DNA reads TGTGCCAGCAGGGGACGAGGGGGGGGAGAAGCTTTCTTT. This chain connects TRBV6-5 to TRBJ1-1; perhaps TRBD1 as D (6 bases). V lost 6 bases and J 8 bases, leaving 16 bases between the germline ends. Germline CDR1 reads MNHEY; CDR2 reads SVGAGI. The CDR3 length is 13 residues.

This clone was found a few times. The CDR3 DNA sequence: TGTGCCAGTAGTACTGGGGTCGGACAGGGCCCAAATAAATTCTTCCACACCATATATTTT. Protein sequence: CASSTGVGQGPNKFFHTIYF. J is TRBJ1-3 and V is TRBV19; 8 bases are shared with TRBD1. This CDR3 contains 20 residues. The J segment lost 8 bases and the V segment lost 4 bases, leaving 25 bases of the junction unmatched. Germline CDR1 LNHDA, CDR2 SQIVND (reference sequence). The full variable domain, rest sourced from reference TRBV19 and TRBJ1-3, is DGGITQSPKYLFRKEGQNVTLSCEQNLNHDAMYWYRQDPGQGLRLIYYSQIVNDFQKGDIAEGYSVSREKKESFPLTVTSAQKNPTAFYLCASSTGVGQGPNKFFHTIYFGEGSWLTVV.

The chain uses TRBV7-2 and TRBJ2-3; D might be TRBD2 (5 bases). The V gene lost 6 bases and the J gene lost 2 bases, with 18 bases spanning the gap. Per germline, CDR1 SGHTA and CDR2 FQGNSA. The CDR3 extends over 16 amino acids. CDR3 protein: CASRKGPLASTDTQYF. DNA of the CDR3: TGTGCCAGCAGAAAGGGCCCCCTAGCATCCACAGATACGCAGTATTTT.

As DNA, the CDR3 is TGCGCCAGCAGCTTGCTGGTAGCGGGGGCGACAGATACGCAGTATTTT. It encodes CASSLLVAGATDTQYF. This chain uses TRBV5-1 with TRBJ2-3, with 9 positions matching TRBD2. The CDR3 length is 16 residues. The V gene's germline CDR1 is SGHRS and CDR2 YFSETQ. Trimming cost V 1 base and J 3 bases; bases outside gene matches: 6.

This sequence joins TRBV5-1 and TRBJ2-5; 7 positions match TRBD1. The CDR3 is made up of 14 amino acids. Trimming cost V 3 bases and J 1 base; bases outside gene matches: 3. Germline assignment: CDR1 SGHRS and CDR2 YFSETQ. CDR3 in DNA: TGCGCCAGCAGCTCACAGGGGCTCCAAGAGACCCAGTACTTC. Translated: CASSSQGLQETQYF. Looking up the rest from reference TRBV5-1 and TRBJ2-5 gives the full variable domain: KAGVTQTPRYLIKTRGQQVTLSCSPISGHRSVSWYQQTPGQGLQFLFEYFSETQRNKGNFPGRFSGRQFSNSRSEMNVSTLELGDSALYLCASSSQGLQETQYFGPGTRLLVL.

V and J are TRBV11-3 and TRBJ2-5; 9 nucleotides align to TRBD2. The CDR3 is 15 residues long. With V trimmed by 4 bases and J by 5 bases, 8 bases remained unmatched. Germline-derived CDR1 and CDR2 are SGHNT and YENEEA. The CDR3 DNA is TGTGCCAGCAGCTCCGCGGGGGGGGGCGAGGAGACCCAGTACTTC. Translation gives CASSSAGGGEETQYF.

With respect to this clone: This same CDR3 is encoded by further DNA sequences in the sample. The chain links TRBV14 to TRBJ2-7; D is unclear. V lost 1 base and J 3 bases, leaving 4 bases between the germline ends. CDR3 size: 12 residues. The germline V gene has CDR1 SGHDN and CDR2 FVKESK. The CDR3 spells CASSQGGYEQYF. For the CDR3, the DNA is TGTGCCAGCAGCCAAGGAGGCTACGAGCAGTACTTC.

The sample holds one count of this clone. The genes are TRBV18 and TRBJ1-3; no definite D call. The V gene's germline CDR1 is KGHSH and CDR2 LQKENI. V was shortened by 0 bases and J by 4 bases, with 10 bases between the two germline ends. The CDR3 has 15 residues. CDR3 sequence: CASSPPNSRGNTIYF. The CDR3 DNA follows: TGTGCCAGCTCACCACCGAACAGCCGGGGAAACACCATATATTTT.

The chain recombines TRBV5-1 with TRBJ2-7; a possible D gene is TRBD2 (5 bases). Trimming took off 3 bases at V and 6 bases at J, with 10 bases between the two ends. The CDR3 runs 12 residues. CDR1 SGHRS and CDR2 YFSETQ come from the germline V gene. The CDR3 DNA reads as TGCGCCAGCAGCTCAACAGAGGGCGAGCAGTACTTC. It translates to CASSSTEGEQYF.

The count of this clone is one. The V gene is TRBV6-1, the J gene TRBJ2-5, with D unresolved. The J call may be incorrect, as the DNA end agrees better with TRBJ2-7. This CDR3 contains 15 residues. Germline CDR1 MNHNS, CDR2 SASEGT. The CDR3 here is CASTDSLFGVYEQYF. The CDR3 nucleotides are TGTGCCAGCACAGATAGCTTATTCGGAGTCTACGAGCAGTACTTC.

The chain carries TRBV30 and TRBJ2-3, with 14 positions matching TRBD2. The trim removed 5 bases at V and 7 bases at J, leaving 2 bases unmatched. Germline values: CDR1 GTSNPN, CDR2 SVGIG (reference sequence). The CDR3 sequence is 13 residues long. The CDR3 loop is CAWGLAGGNTQYF. The CDR3 nucleotides are TGTGCCTGGGGACTAGCGGGAGGTAATACGCAGTATTTT.

This clone was counted a few times. V and J are TRBV7-6 and TRBJ2-3, with 9 bases aligning to TRBD2. The CDR3 sequence is 16 residues long. With V trimmed by 5 bases and J by 1 base, 7 bases remained unmatched. In germline, CDR1 is SGHVS, CDR2 FNYEAQ. The DNA of the CDR3 is TGTGCCAGCAGCCTAGGGACTAGCCAGCGCACAGATACGCAGTATTTT. It yields the protein CASSLGTSQRTDTQYF.

The V gene is TRBV2, the J gene TRBJ2-6; no reliable D call. Per germline, CDR1 SNHLY and CDR2 FYNNEI. This CDR3 contains 12 residues. Trimming left V 8 bases short and J 1 base short, with 3 bases between. CDR3 loop: CASSSGANVLTF. DNA of the CDR3: TGTGCCAGCTCGTCTGGGGCCAACGTCCTGACTTTC. The variable domain in full, with the rest retrieved from reference TRBV2 and TRBJ2-6, is EPEVTQTPSHQVTQMGQEVILRCVPISNHLYFYWYRQILGQKVEFLVSFYNNEISEKSEIFDDQFSVERPDGSNFTLKIRSTKLEDSAMYFCASSSGANVLTFGAGSRLTVL.

The chain has TRBV6-5 and TRBJ2-2; 7 bases are a match to TRBD1. With 7 bases clipped from V and 0 bases from J, the junction kept 5 bases outside the gene matches. There are 15 residues in the CDR3. Germline V CDR1 and CDR2: MNHEY, SVGAGI. CDR3 loop: CASNRDSANTGELFF. The CDR3 DNA follows: TGTGCCAGCAACCGGGACAGCGCGAACACCGGGGAGCTGTTTTTT.

This clone has only one observation. The chain is built from TRBV6-5 and TRBJ2-1; TRBD2 agrees at 7 bases. CDR3 size: 15 residues. V shed 6 bases, J shed 7 bases, and the junction held 12 bases outside the gene matches. Germline CDR1 is MNHEY and CDR2 is SVGAGI. The CDR3 DNA is TGTGCCAGCAGAACCCGGGACTACCCTTTGAATGAGCAGTTCTTC. Residues: CASRTRDYPLNEQFF.